Presented here are 7 T cell receptor beta chains from one specimen sequenced in a study of T cells in Graves' hyperthyroidism and ophthalmopathy. Amplified regions were TCR beta CDR3 sequences from RNA transcripts. The HTBI set primed first-round TCR CDR3 RT-PCR. One entry per CDR3 protein results from TCRdb running MiXCR on the multiplex PCR reads. Altogether under 350,000 distinct CDR3 sequences are present, over 15% being singletons, with the ten largest covering approximately 57%. Material: blood. Receptor source: a woman aged 60 to 75 with Graves' ophthalmopathy.

J is TRBJ1-1 and V is TRBV4-1; tentatively, D is TRBD1 (6 bases). Germline CDR1 and CDR2: MGHRA and YSYEKL. Trimming stripped 5 bases from V and 5 bases from J, with 21 bases between. The CDR3 is 16 residues long. CDR3: CASSSTGGLGRTEAFF. The DNA of the CDR3 is TGCGCCAGCAGCTCTACCGGGGGGCTTGGGAGGACTGAAGCTTTCTTT.

This clonotype was detected ten times or more. The chain carries TRBV7-9 and TRBJ1-3, with TRBD1 as a possible D gene (5 bases). CDR3 length: 13 residues. The germline V and J ends were trimmed by 5 bases and 3 bases, with 8 bases remaining between them. Germline V gene data show CDR1 as SEHNR and CDR2 as FQNEAQ (reference sequence). This CDR3 reads CASSPRGGNTIYF. CDR3 nucleotides: TGTGCCAGCAGCCCAAGGGGTGGAAACACCATATATTTT.

The chain uses TRBV7-2 and TRBJ2-1; the D is unclear. CDR3 length: 15 residues. Between the trimmed V and J ends, which lost 1 base and 0 bases, there was a span of 7 bases. Per the germline V gene, CDR1 is SGHTA and CDR2 is FQGNSA. In DNA form, the CDR3 reads TGTGCCAGCAGCTTAGTTCTGAGCTCCTACAATGAGCAGTTCTTC. Translation gives CASSLVLSSYNEQFF.

This clonotype was counted at least ten times. The chain couples TRBV9 to TRBJ1-1, with unresolved D. Trimming removed 0 bases at V and 4 bases at J, with 7 bases between. The germline CDR1 and CDR2 sequences are SGDLS and YYNGEE. The CDR3 consists of 13 residues. The DNA of the CDR3 is TGTGCCAGCAGCGTAGAGCCGGCCACTGAAGCTTTCTTT. The encoded protein is CASSVEPATEAFF.

Details on this clonotype: It may be a read error: a sequence one base away is much more abundant. This CDR3 fails to terminate in the conserved phenylalanine or tryptophan, so it likely reflects a read error. This chain connects TRBV20-1 to TRBJ1-1; D is possibly TRBD1 (6 bases). The CDR3 sequence is 13 residues long. V was pared by 1 base and J by 4 bases, with 10 bases between. Germline CDR1 and CDR2: DFQATT and SNEGSKA (reference sequence). CDR3 in DNA: TGCAGTGCTAGAGCAGGGGTGGGCACTGAAGCTTTCCTT. Amino acids: CSARAGVGTEAFL.

The V gene is TRBV9, the J gene TRBJ2-7; D remains unclear. Trimming cost V 0 bases and J 2 bases, with 12 bases left between them. The CDR3 length is 15 residues. CDR1 is SGDLS, CDR2 YYNGEE, per germline. The CDR3 DNA is TGTGCCAGCAGCGTAGGAGGATCAAAACCCTACGAGCAGTACTTC. Amino acid sequence: CASSVGGSKPYEQYF.

There are many counts of this clonotype. V and J are TRBV7-3 and TRBJ2-5; 7 nucleotides match TRBD2. J gave up 5 bases and V 3 bases, and 3 bases lay outside the gene matches. The CDR3 length is 13 residues. CDR1 and CDR2 (germline): SGHTA, FQGTGA. CDR3 nucleotide sequence: TGTGCCAGCAGCTTCCAGGGAGGGGAGACCCAGTACTTC. Protein: CASSFQGGETQYF.